These T cell receptor beta chains were read from a single sample in a study of T-cell memory formation after mild COVID-19. TCRdb fed the 5' RACE reads into MiXCR, producing one record per CDR3 protein. The sample has a few hundred thousand distinct CDR3 sequences, approximately 20% seen once. The sequenced sample was PBMCs or a T cell subset sorted from them (not recorded which). Receptors were obtained from a man aged 18 to 29 who had mild COVID-19 (a few samples of this study predate the infection). Cell type and time point are not known. Both conserved end residues are part of each CDR3. Fields, in order: clone size, V gene, CDR3 protein. For some rows the clone size is stated as once, few or many, or as a class when expanded; others skip it.

clone size: -
V gene: TRBV7-9
CDR3 protein: CASSPWQGQETQYF

clone size: few
V gene: TRBV20-1
CDR3 protein: CSVVRRNEQFF

clone size: -
V gene: TRBV7-6
CDR3 protein: CASSSDYEAFF

clone size: -
V gene: TRBV20-1
CDR3 protein: CSARVRGYEQYF

clone size: -
V gene: TRBV4-1
CDR3 protein: CASSQDSGQGKEQYF

clone size: few
V gene: TRBV20-1
CDR3 protein: CSAVDRISYGYTF

clone size: few
V gene: TRBV7-9
CDR3 protein: CASSLAQDRGDYGYTF

clone size: -
V gene: TRBV11-3
CDR3 protein: CARRDRGPLPFYNEQFF

clone size: few
V gene: TRBV12-3/TRBV12-4
CDR3 protein: CASSRRPLAGFSETQYF

clone size: few
V gene: TRBV7-6
CDR3 protein: CASSLKGTEQYF

clone size: few
V gene: TRBV7-9
CDR3 protein: CASSLEGPYSPLHF

clone size: -
V gene: TRBV11-2
CDR3 protein: CASSSGQELYYNSPLHF

clone size: few
V gene: TRBV7-2
CDR3 protein: CASRLAGEDGYTF

clone size: -
V gene: TRBV4-1
CDR3 protein: CASSQADLPINTQYF

clone size: few
V gene: TRBV7-9
CDR3 protein: CASSLVETGSDSPLHF

clone size: -
V gene: TRBV13
CDR3 protein: CASSWGSGTEYYNEQFF

clone size: few
V gene: TRBV20-1
CDR3 protein: CSARAGYEQFF

clone size: few
V gene: TRBV4-3
CDR3 protein: CASSQNGGEYQPQHF

clone size: -
V gene: TRBV13
CDR3 protein: CASSLDWGEQYF

clone size: few
V gene: TRBV7-2
CDR3 protein: CASSLARTTSRYF

clone size: -
V gene: TRBV7-3
CDR3 protein: CASSPVGANVLTF

clone size: many
V gene: TRBV7-2
CDR3 protein: CASSLGGGPLFF

clone size: few
V gene: TRBV16
CDR3 protein: CASSQDRKASSPLHF

clone size: -
V gene: TRBV9
CDR3 protein: CASSVEGRGNTEAFF

clone size: few
V gene: TRBV7-8
CDR3 protein: CASRPGLAIYEQYF

clone size: -
V gene: TRBV5-6
CDR3 protein: CASRSGLFDYGYTF

clone size: many
V gene: TRBV5-5
CDR3 protein: CASSPRGALDYGYTF

clone size: -
V gene: TRBV20-1
CDR3 protein: CSARRTGSNQPQHF

clone size: few
V gene: TRBV5-1
CDR3 protein: CASTRRQGYNEQFF

clone size: few
V gene: TRBV7-9
CDR3 protein: CASRVGNGVDTEAFF

clone size: -
V gene: TRBV3-2
CDR3 protein: CASSHGGPTDTQYF

clone size: few
V gene: TRBV9
CDR3 protein: CASSVMGGNTEAFF

clone size: few
V gene: TRBV28
CDR3 protein: CASSLGSGRSSYNEQFF

clone size: few
V gene: TRBV7-9
CDR3 protein: CASSLDSGGARYF

clone size: many
V gene: TRBV5-1
CDR3 protein: CASSLAIGGATNEKLFF

clone size: -
V gene: TRBV12-3/TRBV12-4
CDR3 protein: CASRTFSGGANTQYF

clone size: -
V gene: TRBV7-8
CDR3 protein: CASSSTGFRTEAFF

clone size: few
V gene: TRBV18
CDR3 protein: CASSPRLEGWGKNIQYF

clone size: few
V gene: TRBV5-1
CDR3 protein: CASSFGRGQNYGYTF

clone size: few
V gene: TRBV18
CDR3 protein: CASSPEWNTGELFF

clone size: -
V gene: TRBV21-1
CDR3 protein: CASRHVTVYEQYF

clone size: -
V gene: TRBV27
CDR3 protein: CASSFRGTGGRYGYTF